The sequence of this T cell receptor beta chain was determined in a study of human T cells and chemical hapten exposure. Study findings and constraints: Patch test scores rose with PT1 expanded TCR counts, a positive correlation. TCRs at high frequency, those above 1 in 1000, did not change with DPC sensitization.

As processed by the authors: From about 20,000 to 690,000 TCRs were found per sample, with a median of around 100,000. TCRdb passed the RACE reads through MiXCR, listing each CDR3 protein once. V and J calls and clone size were set by TCRdb, not the authors. Of more than 80,000 distinct CDR3 sequences detected, 6% to 9% appear once; the ten largest clones hold approximately 1.5%. Per germline, CDR1 KGHSH and CDR2 LQKENI. V shed 2 bases and J shed 3 bases, with 10 bases lying between them. This CDR3 spans 14 amino acids. As concerns this clonotype: Antigen unknown.

Specified time point: patch test 1, 2 weeks after DPC sensitization. The treatment: therapeutic diphenylcyclopropenone sensitization with weekly scalp DPC. Donation of samples came from alopecia patients who were 18 to 70 years old and suitable for DPC. The receptor's source is a woman in her twenties or thirties with alopecia areata. Some clones in this sample may be carry-over from other donors' samples. The specimen comprised whole blood, sampled in connection with sensitization to the hapten diphenylcyclopropenone (DPC). The rearrangement uses TRBV18 and TRBJ1-1; D gene unclear. DNA of the CDR3: TGTGCCAGCTCACCAGAGTTCATAGACACTGAAGCTTTCTTT. Protein: CASSPEFIDTEAFF.